A single T cell receptor beta chain is shown here with its context. Together with a sample-barcoded 5' primer, a J-beta primer mix was included in a second PCR lasting roughly 6 to 12 cycles. TCRdb ran MiXCR on the 5' RACE reads and lists one entry per CDR3 protein. Of about 1.8 million distinct CDR3 sequences in the sample, around 48% were seen once. The data belong to a study of blood T cells in healthy people across ages. CDR3 size: 15 residues. CDR1 MDHEN and CDR2 SYDVKM come from the germline V gene. The V end lost 7 bases, the J end lost 5 bases, and 18 bases lay between the germline ends. Total RNA extracted from each sample amounted to at least 5.5 micrograms.

V usage is TRBV28 and J usage is TRBJ1-5; possible D gene TRBD1, 6 bases. The sequence was obtained from a woman between 40 and 50 years old in good health. Sequencing was done on a sample of blood. In nucleotides, the CDR3 is TGTGCCAGCAACGGATTCAGGGGAGTCTATCAGCCCCAGCATTTT. It is translated as CASNGFRGVYQPQHF. Full variable domain (outside the CDR3, taken from reference TRBV28 and TRBJ1-5): DVKVTQSSRYLVKRTGEKVFLECVQDMDHENMFWYRQDPGLGLRLIYFSYDVKMKEKGDIPEGYSVSREKKERFSLILESASTNQTSMYLCASNGFRGVYQPQHFGDGTRLSIL.